This record covers a single T cell receptor (beta chain). Its antigen has not been determined. No much larger clone is present one base from it, and per-base qualities are unavailable. Germline trimming amounts to 6 bases on V and 5 bases on J, with 3 as the count of junction bases outside the gene matches. As encoded in the germline V gene, CDR1 is MNHEY while CDR2 is SVGAGI. Inclusive of the bounding cysteine and phenylalanine, the CDR3 is 12 residues long. The entry retains the CDR3 DNA only, 36 bases that are in frame from base 1. The data stem from a study of T cells of healthy individuals (dated by TCRdb to about 2018). The library was generated by 5' RACE. For sequencing, an Illumina MiSeq was employed. Using fastp trimming at Q25 and MiXCR clonotype assembly, TCRdb reanalyzed the public sequencing data and kept in-frame beta chains. Rows are unified per CDR3 protein, each entry keeping the most common DNA and genes. Across this sample there are under 70,000 distinct CDR3 sequences, with around 15% seen only once. More than 15% of the sample lies in the top ten.

Recombination linked TRBV6-5 to TRBJ1-1, with 7 bases aligning to TRBD1. This receptor was identified in a human donor in good health. The bases are TGTGCCAGCAGACAGGGGAGGACTGAAGCTTTCTTT. This codes for CASRQGRTEAFF.